Detailed here is one T cell receptor beta chain. This clone's antigen is unknown. No base qualities exist here, and no much larger clone lies one base off it. This entry is derived from a study of blood T cells in healthy people across ages (dated by TCRdb to the mid-2010s). The study in broad terms: Template switching captured roughly one uniquely barcoded TCR beta cDNA molecule per two T cells in model experiments. Age-related changes in TCR beta repertoire diversity were measured in the study by deep sequencing normalized with unique cDNA molecular identifiers. The donors were split into four age groups: young (average 16 years), middle-aged (over 35), aged (approximately 59) and long-lived (under 90). To avoid experimental bias, donors of different ages were spread randomly across the sequencing lanes. For two donors (one aged 18 to 29 and one aged 80 or older), the study analyzed two additional independent replicas of 1 million unique cDNA reads from the same blood draw. What the work shows at the level of the full study, not this receptor alone: Since profiling was done on bulk unsorted PBMCs, naive and antigen-experienced compartments could not be conclusively compared. Compared with the aged group, the long-lived group had more naive CD4+ T cells, fewer expanded clones and increased TCR diversity, a pattern suggesting age selection. Estimates of total diversity from one million sequenced T cells were regarded as lower bounds and underestimates. Because donor CMV infection status was unknown, age-related changes in expanded clonotypes were potentially confounded. As age increased, observed TCR beta diversity per million T cells dropped in a roughly linear way, and a significant reduction was already evident by age 40. A strong correlation was found between observed TCR beta diversity and the percentage of naive T cells measured by flow cytometry.

The 39 donors, aged about 6 to 95 years, were systemically healthy Caucasian individuals from Russia. Roughly 10 milliliters of peripheral blood were collected from each donor into EDTA-treated Vacutainer tubes. Ficoll-Paque density-gradient centrifugation was used to isolate PBMCs, with at least 6.5 million per sample. Total RNA, at least 5.5 micrograms per sample, was extracted from PBMCs with Trizol reagent. Naive CD45RAhigh/CD27high T cell percentages were measured by flow cytometry on a PBMC aliquot from every donor. Library preparation used 5' RACE. The instrument was an Illumina HiSeq 2500. A second PCR of 7 to 11 cycles was performed with a sample-barcoded 5' primer and a J-beta primer mix. A template-switch 5' adaptor carrying 12 random nucleotides introduced a unique molecular identifier onto each TCR beta cDNA molecule. Each sample yielded at least 2.5 million CDR3-containing paired-end reads. First-strand cDNA synthesis was performed from all RNA using the Mint cDNA synthesis kit, with priming by a TRBC-specific oligonucleotide. After uracil-DNA glycosylase treatment, a first 18-cycle PCR used universal primers M1SS and BC2_uni_R on all cDNA. Concerning the study's data processing: Each sample was normalized by randomly selecting 1 million high-quality reads, each carrying a distinct molecular identifier. Instead of being binned into consensus sequences, reads with shared molecular identifiers were discarded. MiTCR, run with a Q25 quality threshold and the strictest error-elimination algorithm, handled CDR3 identification, clonotype clustering and error correction. A nonparametric unseen species model using Euler transformation provided a lower-bound estimate of total TCR beta diversity. Using fastp trimming at Q25 and MiXCR clonotype assembly, TCRdb reanalyzed the public sequencing data and kept in-frame beta chains. Rows with one shared CDR3 protein collapse into an entry with the most common genes and DNA. These V and J calls are TCRdb output, not the study's own analysis. Within this sample are approximately 800,000 distinct CDR3 sequences, with 55% to 75% of them counted one time only. The top ten hold 22% of the sample.

Unmatched junction bases come to 3, with V trimmed by 4 bases and J by 4 bases. The CDR3 covers 13 residues, taking in both the cysteine and the phenylalanine. Solely the CDR3 DNA is kept, with 39 bases framed from the first base. CDR1 and CDR2, per the germline V gene, are SGHDN and FVKESK. The sample comprised blood. The clonotype originates from a young man in good health. The V gene is TRBV14 and the J gene is TRBJ1-2; 7 of the junction bases match TRBD1. The CDR3 in this case is CASSRKGAYGYTF. The base sequence is TGTGCCAGCAGCCGCAAGGGGGCCTATGGCTACACCTTC.